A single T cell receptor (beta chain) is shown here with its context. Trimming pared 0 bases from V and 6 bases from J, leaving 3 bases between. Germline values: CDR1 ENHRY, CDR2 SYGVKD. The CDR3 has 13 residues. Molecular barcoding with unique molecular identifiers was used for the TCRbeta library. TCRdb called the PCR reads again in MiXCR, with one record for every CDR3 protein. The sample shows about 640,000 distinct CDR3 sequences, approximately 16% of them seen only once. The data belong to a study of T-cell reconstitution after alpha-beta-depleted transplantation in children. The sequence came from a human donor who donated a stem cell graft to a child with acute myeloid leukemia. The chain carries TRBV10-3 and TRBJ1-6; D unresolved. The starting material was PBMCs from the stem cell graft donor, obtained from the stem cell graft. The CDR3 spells CAISESGNSPLHF. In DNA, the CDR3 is TGTGCCATCAGTGAGTCGGGTAATTCACCCCTCCACTTT.